This entry concerns a single T cell receptor (beta chain). The sample is drawn from a study of cytomegalovirus exposure and HLA in healthy donors. The PCR employed 60 Vbeta primers together with 13 Jbeta primers. Generated by immunoSEQ multiplex PCR, the TCRdb table keeps only in-frame clones and is missing some. Counted here are 82,000 or so clones, over 9% occurring once; the ten biggest clones make up approximately 23%. This CDR3 region has 16 residues. Germline lookup yields CDR1 MGHRA and CDR2 YSYEKL. V dropped 4 bases and J dropped 0; count of bases not matched to a gene: 3. Sample: PBMCs. The chain carries TRBV4-1 and TRBJ2-2; 9 bases align to TRBD2. This TCR came from a man aged 60-69 years in good health and CMV-seropositive. Here the CDR3 DNA reads TGCGCCAGCAGCCTTAGCGGGGGCACGAACACCGGGGAGCTGTTTTTT. It is translated as CASSLSGGTNTGELFF.